Below, 18 T cell receptor beta chains from the same sample are listed, as sequenced in a study of PD-1 blockade in classical Hodgkin lymphoma. Assay used: immunoSEQ multiplex PCR; TCRdb lists only in-frame clones, some missing. The sample lists 7,500 to 8,500 clones; about 86% were seen once. Each patient experienced a relapse that followed autologous stem cell transplantation, and brentuximab vedotin exposure varied. Researchers pulled CD8+ T cells out of thawed PBMCs using magnetic negative selection. This material consisted of CD8+ T cells from blood, taken at baseline. These TCRs come from a human donor with classical Hodgkin lymphoma.

A single count supports this clone. The gene calls are TRBV28 and TRBJ2-3; 13 bases map to TRBD2. Germline V lookup: CDR1 MDHEN, CDR2 SYDVKM. This CDR3 region has 20 residues. With V trimmed by 5 bases and J by 0 bases, 14 bases remained unmatched. CDR3 sequence reads: CASSPGTSGVVLTSTDTQYF. In nucleotides, the CDR3 is TGTGCCAGCAGTCCGGGGACTAGCGGGGTTGTATTAACTAGCACAGATACGCAGTATTTT. The full variable domain, completed using reference TRBV28 and TRBJ2-3, is DVKVTQSSRYLVKRTGEKVFLECVQDMDHENMFWYRQDPGLGLRLIYFSYDVKMKEKGDIPEGYSVSREKKERFSLILESASTNQTSMYLCASSPGTSGVVLTSTDTQYFGPGTRLTVL.

The chain recombines TRBV19 with TRBJ2-3; 7 bases fit TRBD2. CDR3 size: 14 residues. CDR1 LNHDA and CDR2 SQIVND come from the germline V gene (reference sequence). Trimming cost V 5 bases and J 4 bases; bases outside gene matches: 6. CDR3 DNA: TGTGCCAGTAGTCGGGCGGGACTACCAGATACGCAGTATTTT. Encoded protein: CASSRAGLPDTQYF.

The chain couples TRBV29-1 to TRBJ2-1; 8 nucleotides line up with TRBD2. This CDR3 has 15 amino acids. Germline CDR1 and CDR2: SQVTM and ANQGSEA. V lost 7 bases to trimming and J lost 0 bases; unmatched junction nucleotides: 8. This CDR3 is CSAGLAGSSYNEQFF. The CDR3 DNA sequence: TGCAGCGCAGGGTTAGCGGGGAGCTCCTACAATGAGCAGTTCTTC.

The CDR3 reads CASSLDREGDEQFF. DNA for the CDR3: TGCGCCAGCAGCTTGGACAGGGAAGGCGATGAGCAGTTCTTC. The genes are TRBV5-1 and TRBJ2-1, with D possibly being TRBD1 (6 bases). There are 14 residues in the CDR3. The V end lost 0 bases, the J end lost 8 bases, and 12 bases lay between the germline ends. Looked up from germline, CDR1 is SGHRS and CDR2 is YFSETQ. Drawing the rest from reference TRBV5-1 and TRBJ2-1, the complete variable domain is KAGVTQTPRYLIKTRGQQVTLSCSPISGHRSVSWYQQTPGQGLQFLFEYFSETQRNKGNFPGRFSGRQFSNSRSEMNVSTLELGDSALYLCASSLDREGDEQFFGPGTRLTVL.

The J gene is TRBJ2-1, the V gene TRBV5-1; no definite D call. Germline V gene data show CDR1 as SGHRS and CDR2 as YFSETQ. The CDR3 has 15 residues. The V end lost 0 bases, the J end lost 2 bases, and 9 bases lay between the germline ends. The CDR3 loop reads CASSLVGSPYNEQFF. The CDR3 DNA is TGCGCCAGCAGCTTGGTCGGTTCCCCCTACAATGAGCAGTTCTTC.

For this clone: This sample includes further DNA sequences coding for the same CDR3. The chain carries TRBV6-5 and TRBJ1-1; D unresolved. Per germline, CDR1 MNHEY and CDR2 SVGAGI. V lost 5 bases, J lost 5 bases, and 12 bases lay in between. This CDR3 is built from 13 residues. This CDR3 is CASSPTGSTEAFF. Written as DNA, the CDR3 is TGTGCCAGCAGTCCTACGGGGAGTACTGAAGCTTTCTTT.

V and J are TRBV5-6 and TRBJ1-1; TRBD1 is a possible D gene (6 bases). Germline V CDR1 and CDR2: SGHDT, YYEEEE. V was clipped by 2 bases and J by 4 bases, with 12 bases between them. This CDR3 contains 14 residues. The CDR3 reads CASSFGGQGTEAFF. CDR3 bases: TGTGCCAGCAGCTTCGGGGGCCAGGGCACTGAAGCTTTCTTT.

The rearrangement joins TRBV19 to TRBJ2-5, with 7 bases fitting TRBD2. There are 16 residues in the CDR3. From germline, CDR1 is LNHDA and CDR2 SQIVND (reference sequence). The V gene end was trimmed by 3 bases and the J gene end by 0 bases; junction bases not matched to a gene: 7. CDR3 sequence reads: CASSIRSGDHQETQYF. CDR3 bases: TGTGCCAGTAGTATCCGGAGCGGGGATCACCAAGAGACCCAGTACTTC.

This chain's CDR3 is CASSSPGKEETQYF. DNA of the CDR3: TGTGCCAGCTCATCCCCCGGGAAGGAAGAGACCCAGTACTTC. The rearrangement links TRBV18 to TRBJ2-5; maybe TRBD2 (5 bases). The CDR3 has 14 amino acids. V gave up 5 bases and J gave up 3 bases, with 13 bases separating them. Germline V gene lookup returns CDR1 KGHSH and CDR2 LQKENI.

This chain joins TRBV25-1 and TRBJ1-1; the D gene is possibly TRBD1 (5 bases). The germline V gene encodes CDR1 MGHDK and CDR2 SYGVNS. This CDR3 is 18 amino acids long. Trimming took 0 bases from V and 1 from J, leaving 18 bases between them. The CDR3 DNA is TGTGCCAGCAGTGAATATGAGGGCAGGGAGGGACCGAACACTGAAGCTTTCTTT. Amino acid sequence: CASSEYEGREGPNTEAFF.

V is TRBV27 and J is TRBJ2-7, with TRBD1 as a possible D gene (5 bases). Germline CDR1 and CDR2: MNHEY and SMNVEV (reference sequence). The CDR3 is 14 residues long. V was trimmed by 5 bases and J by 3 bases, leaving 14 bases between them. DNA for the CDR3: TGTGCCAGCAGTCAAGGGGTTAGGCTCTACGAGCAGTACTTC. This sequence encodes CASSQGVRLYEQYF.

The chain joins TRBV28 to TRBJ1-4; 7 nucleotides match TRBD1. The germline V gene has CDR1 MDHEN and CDR2 SYDVKM. CDR3 length equals 15 residues. V shed 7 bases and J 8 bases; nucleotides not matched to a gene: 13. The DNA for the CDR3 is TGTGCCAGCATGGATAGGGGGCCAGGGGACGAAAAACTGTTTTTT. Protein sequence: CASMDRGPGDEKLFF.

The chain recombines TRBV19 with TRBJ1-4; D gene ambiguous. V was cut by 8 bases and J by 3 bases, with 10 bases left in between. Looked up from germline, CDR1 is LNHDA and CDR2 is SQIVND (reference sequence). This CDR3 has 13 amino acids. DNA of the CDR3: TGTGCCAGTCGTGGAATCGCTAATGAAAAACTGTTTTTT. Residues: CASRGIANEKLFF.

The CDR3 DNA follows: TGTGCCTGGAGTGTAACGGGGGGCGCAGATGGCTACACCTTC. Translating it yields CAWSVTGGADGYTF. V gene TRBV30 combines with J gene TRBJ1-2; tentative D call: TRBD1 (6 bases). V was clipped by 0 bases and J by 6 bases, with 14 bases between them. CDR1 and CDR2 from the germline V gene are GTSNPN and SVGIG (reference sequence). CDR3 length: 14 amino acids.

This clone has more than one count but fewer than ten. The chain uses TRBV28 and TRBJ2-1; 7 bases map to TRBD2. This CDR3 has 16 residues. V trimming: 5 bases; J trimming: 9 bases; junction bases outside the gene matches: 16. CDR1 and CDR2 from the germline V gene are MDHEN and SYDVKM. The DNA for the CDR3 is TGTGCCAGCAGTGTTGGGGGGGGACTAAGTTGGGGTGAGCAGTTCTTC. Its translation is CASSVGGGLSWGEQFF.

The rearrangement joins TRBV5-8 to TRBJ1-5; D gene uncertain. Germline CDR1 reads SGHTS; CDR2 reads YDEGEE. This CDR3 is 14 amino acids long. Trimming took 0 bases from V and 3 from J, leaving 7 bases between them. The CDR3 spells CASSLDGFNQPQHF. The CDR3 DNA reads as TGTGCCAGCAGCTTGGATGGGTTCAATCAGCCCCAGCATTTT.

The V call is TRBV7-2, the J call TRBJ2-7; 7 nucleotides agree with TRBD2. Germline V lookup: CDR1 SGHTA, CDR2 FQGNSA. The CDR3 sequence is 14 residues long. Trimming cost V 4 bases and J 3 bases; bases outside gene matches: 6. The CDR3 sequence is CASSSSGGGYEQYF. In DNA, the CDR3 is TGTGCCAGCAGCTCCTCGGGGGGAGGCTACGAGCAGTACTTC.

V gene TRBV28 combines with J gene TRBJ2-7; weak D call: TRBD1 (6 bases). The CDR3 runs to 15 residues. V was cut by 5 bases and J by 2 bases, with 16 bases left in between. Germline loops: CDR1 MDHEN, CDR2 SYDVKM. The CDR3 reads CASSPNQGSAYEQYF. The CDR3 region has the DNA TGTGCCAGCAGTCCAAATCAGGGGTCCGCCTACGAGCAGTACTTC.